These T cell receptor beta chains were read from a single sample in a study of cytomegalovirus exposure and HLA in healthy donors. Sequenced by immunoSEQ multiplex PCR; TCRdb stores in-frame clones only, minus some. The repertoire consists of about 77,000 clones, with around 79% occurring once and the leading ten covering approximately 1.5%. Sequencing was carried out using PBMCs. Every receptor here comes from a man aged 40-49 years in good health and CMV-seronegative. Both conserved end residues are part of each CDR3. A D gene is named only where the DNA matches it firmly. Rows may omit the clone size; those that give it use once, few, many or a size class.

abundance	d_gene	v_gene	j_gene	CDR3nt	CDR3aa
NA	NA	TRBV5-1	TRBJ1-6	TGCGCCAGCAGCTTTATAGGGGGTAATTCACCCCTCCACTTT	CASSFIGGNSPLHF
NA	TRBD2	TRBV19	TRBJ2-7	TGTGCCAGTAGTACCGGAGCGGGAGTTGGAGAGCAGTACTTC	CASSTGAGVGEQYF
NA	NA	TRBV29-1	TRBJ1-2	TGCAGCGCCGGGGAGATTTATGGCTACACCTTC	CSAGEIYGYTF
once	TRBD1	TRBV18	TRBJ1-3	TGTGCCAGCTCACCGGGGACAGGGAGGTCGGCCGGAAACACCATATATTTT	CASSPGTGRSAGNTIYF
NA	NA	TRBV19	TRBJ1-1	TGTGCCAGTAGTATATCCAAGGGAGCGGGACAACGAATGAACACTGAAGCTTTCTTT	CASSISKGAGQRMNTEAFF
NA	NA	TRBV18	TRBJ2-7	TGTGCCAGCTCACCACTAGCGACAGGATCTAGCTACGAGCAGTACTTC	CASSPLATGSSYEQYF
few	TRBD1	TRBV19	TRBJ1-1	TGTGCCAGTAGTGCCGACAGGGACACTGAAGCTTTCTTT	CASSADRDTEAFF
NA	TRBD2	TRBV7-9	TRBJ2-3	TGTGCCAGCAGCCTATGGACTAGCGGGAGAGGAGTCACAGATACGCAGTATTTT	CASSLWTSGRGVTDTQYF
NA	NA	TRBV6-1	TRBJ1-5	TGTGCCAGCAGTGAATGGGGTCGGGAGCGGCCCCAGCATTTT	CASSEWGRERPQHF
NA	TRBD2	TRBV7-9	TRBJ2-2	TGTGCCAGCAGCCCTGGTCCGGGACTAGCGGGAGATAACACCGGGGAGCTGTTTTTT	CASSPGPGLAGDNTGELFF
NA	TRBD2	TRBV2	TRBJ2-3	TGTGCCAGCAAACTAGCGGGAGTGGGAGATACGCAGTATTTT	CASKLAGVGDTQYF
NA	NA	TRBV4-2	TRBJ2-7	TGTGCCTCCGGGGTGGGAATTGGCGAGCAGTACTTC	CASGVGIGEQYF
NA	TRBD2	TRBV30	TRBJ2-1	TGTGCCTGGACTGAACTAGCGCCTAGCTCCTACAATGAGCAGTTCTTC	CAWTELAPSSYNEQFF
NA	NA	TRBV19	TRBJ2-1	TGTGCCAGTAGATCCTCGGAGGGAGTGGGTAATGAGCAGTTCTTC	CASRSSEGVGNEQFF
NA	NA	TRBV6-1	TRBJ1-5	TGTGCCACCGTGACAGTCACCAATCAGCCCCAGCATTTT	CATVTVTNQPQHF
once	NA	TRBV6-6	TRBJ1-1	TGTGCCAGCAGTTACTTTATCACTGAAGCTTTCTTT	CASSYFITEAFF
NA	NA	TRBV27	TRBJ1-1	TGTGCCAGCAGTTTTTCGGGGAACACTGAAGCTTTCTTT	CASSFSGNTEAFF
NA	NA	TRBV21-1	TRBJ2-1	TGTGCCAGCGGAAAGATCGGGGGGAGCTCCTACAATGAGCAGTTCTTC	CASGKIGGSSYNEQFF
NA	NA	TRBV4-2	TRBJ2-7	TGTGCCAGCAGCCAAGAATACAGGGAATACGAGCAGTACTTC	CASSQEYREYEQYF
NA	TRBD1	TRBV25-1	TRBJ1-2	TGTGCCAGCAGTGTGGCAGGGACAGGGTACACCTTC	CASSVAGTGYTF
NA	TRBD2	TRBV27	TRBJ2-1	TGTGCCAGCAGTTTGGCTAGCGGGATGGATGAGCAGTTCTTC	CASSLASGMDEQFF
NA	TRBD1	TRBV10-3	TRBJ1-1	TGTGCCATCAGCCGGATGGGACAGAGCACTGAAGCTTTCTTT	CAISRMGQSTEAFF
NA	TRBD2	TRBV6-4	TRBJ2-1	TGTGCCAGCAGTGACTTGGCGGGGGGCCGATTCAATGAGCAGTTCTTC	CASSDLAGGRFNEQFF
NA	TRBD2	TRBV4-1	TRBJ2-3	TGCGCCAGCAGCTCCTGGACTAGCGGGAGCGATACGCAGTATTTT	CASSSWTSGSDTQYF
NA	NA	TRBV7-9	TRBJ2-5	TGTGCCAGCAGCTTGACTCCGTATACCCAGTACTTC	CASSLTPYTQYF
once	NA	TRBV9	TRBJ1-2	TGTGCCAGCAGCGTAGGGGTAGGGGTGGAGTCGTTGAATGGCTACACCTTC	CASSVGVGVESLNGYTF
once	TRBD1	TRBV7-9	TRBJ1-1	TGTGCCAGCAGCGCGCAGGGACAGATGAAAGAAGCTTTCTTT	CASSAQGQMKEAFF
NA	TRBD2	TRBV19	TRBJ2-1	TGTGCCAGTAGTATTAACCCTAGCGGACACAATGAGCAGTTCTTC	CASSINPSGHNEQFF
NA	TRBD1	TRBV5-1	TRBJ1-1	TGCGCCAGCAGCTTGTCGGGACAGCCCTTTATGAACACTGAAGCTTTCTTT	CASSLSGQPFMNTEAFF
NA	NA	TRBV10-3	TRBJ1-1	TGTGCCATCAGTGAGGTTGGAGGCACCACTGAAGCTTTCTTT	CAISEVGGTTEAFF
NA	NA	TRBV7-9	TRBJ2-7	TGTGCCAGCAGCTTAGAAAACACCTACGAGCAGTACTTC	CASSLENTYEQYF
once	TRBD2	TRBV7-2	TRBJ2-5	TGTGCCAGCAGCTTGGTCGGGACTAGCGGGGGGACTTACTTC	CASSLVGTSGGTYF
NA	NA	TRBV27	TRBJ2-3	TGTGCCAGCAGTTTAAGGGGGACAGATACGCAGTATTTT	CASSLRGTDTQYF
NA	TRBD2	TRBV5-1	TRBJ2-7	TGCGCCAGCAGCGAAGGACTAGCGGGAGACTCCGAGCAGTACTTC	CASSEGLAGDSEQYF
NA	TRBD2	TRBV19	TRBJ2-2	TGTGCCAGTAGTTTTACGTTAGCGGGAGGAGGCACCGGGGAGCTGTTTTTT	CASSFTLAGGGTGELFF
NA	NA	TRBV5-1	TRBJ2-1	TGCGCCAGCAGCTTACTTGGGAGAGGCAATGAGCAGTTCTTC	CASSLLGRGNEQFF
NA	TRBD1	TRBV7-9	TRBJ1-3	TGTGCCAGCAGCCCCCGACGGACAGGGATGAATATCATTGCCTATTTT	CASSPRRTGMNIIAYF
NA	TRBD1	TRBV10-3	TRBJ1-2	TGTGCCATCCTGGGACAGGGACCATATGGCTACACCTTC	CAILGQGPYGYTF
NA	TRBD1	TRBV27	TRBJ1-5	TGTGCCAGCAGTACGCAGGGGGCGAATCCCCAGCCCCAGCATTTT	CASSTQGANPQPQHF